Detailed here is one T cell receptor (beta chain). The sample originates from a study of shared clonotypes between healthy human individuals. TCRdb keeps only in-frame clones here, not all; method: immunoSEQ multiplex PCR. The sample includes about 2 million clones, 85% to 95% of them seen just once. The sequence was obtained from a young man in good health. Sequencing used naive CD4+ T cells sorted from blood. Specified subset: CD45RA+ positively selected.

The CDR3 nucleotides are TGCGCCAGCAGCGGGACAGGGGATGCCTACGAGCAGTACTTC. Translation gives CASSGTGDAYEQYF. The chain is built from TRBV5-1 and TRBJ2-7; 10 bases are shared with TRBD1. This CDR3 spans 14 amino acids. CDR1 and CDR2 from the germline V gene are SGHRS and YFSETQ. Germline trimming cut 4 bases from V and 2 bases from J; bases unmatched to any gene: 3.